This TCR beta chain was recorded in a study of naive and memory T cell subsets (dated by TCRdb to 2017 to 2019). Notes on the research overall: An open-source, UMI-based TCR alpha and beta sequencing pipeline was applied to sorted naive and memory peripheral blood T cell subsets. Complete agreement was observed between the functional CMV T cell responses and the IgG serology results. RNA was DNase-treated and reverse transcribed with TCR constant-region primers, mostly using SuperScript III. General study outcomes and caveats: A few larger clonotypes were present in naive repertoires, particularly the CD8 repertoires, and these clonotypes were possibly memory cells re-expressing CD45RA. Single alpha or beta chain sequences, rather than paired alpha/beta receptors, were used to define clonotypes. After error correction, only a single occurrence was seen for over 85% of naive TCR sequences, so much steeper abundance distributions were produced than in memory subsets. Gini index rose and Shannon and inverse Simpson diversity fell from naive through CM, EM and EMRA in both CD4 and CD8 cells. The abundance of TCRs followed a power law with an exponent that differed between naive and memory subsets yet stayed consistent across the three individuals. RNA-based TCR counts may be affected by expression changes linked to T cell activation and differentiation. The repertoire findings for the naive and memory subsets could not be validated against a ground truth because none was available.

This clonotype was counted between two and nine times. The antigen this receptor binds is unknown. No base quality information exists; no much larger clone differs at one position. The library was generated by UMI-ligation and nested PCR. An equimolar mix of two oligonucleotides covering both TRBC1 and TRBC2 was used as the beta constant-region primer. The ligated cDNA went through four rounds of PCR with nested alpha and beta constant-region primers together with the SP2 primer. A single-stranded oligonucleotide containing the SP2 primer and a 12-nucleotide UMI was joined to the 3' end of the cDNA by T4 RNA ligase 1. Incubation of the ligation reaction lasted 20-24 hours at 16 degrees C. PCR2 was typically run as a SYBR Green qPCR and stopped at a predetermined threshold to prevent over-amplification. Agencourt AMPure XP magnetic beads were used for all purifications after the first. Library amounts were measured by Qubit and library quality was assessed on a TapeStation, where the main peak was expected at around 650 bp. The pooled libraries were sequenced on an Illumina MiSeq using v2 2x251 paired-end kits, which usually yielded 1-2 million reads per sample. Each sample was pooled at around 4 nM, and roughly 5-7.5% PhiX was included to help cluster recognition. The paper's data handling went like this. FASTQ reads processed by Demultiplexor were assigned V and J genes by Decombinator through tag matching that tolerated a single base-pair mismatch. Collapsinator used UMIs to correct both sequencing errors and frequency errors arising from PCR heterogeneity. TCRs were translated and CDR3s were extracted from the conserved cysteine to the FGXG phenylalanine by CDR3Translator, with non-productive sequences being flagged. Gini, Shannon entropy and inverse Simpson indices were computed after subsampling the repertoires to the same number of UMI-defined TCRs. Clonotype abundance distributions were fitted to a power law by maximum likelihood within the linear range. Similar UMI counts, unique TCR numbers and clonal distributions were obtained with the pipeline and with MIGEC on one naive CD8 sample. One analysis removed from the naive repertoire any naive TCRs that were also present in any memory subset from the same donor. Repertoires were searched for around 7,300 CMV-associated CDR3 sequences compiled from VDJdb and a published dataset. The raw public data were reprocessed by TCRdb itself: fastp quality trimming at Q25, MiXCR clonotype calling, in-frame beta chains only. CDR3 protein sequences are deduplicated, and each keeps its most common genes and DNA. The V and J calls shown here were made by TCRdb, not taken from the authors' results. This sample lists over 110,000 distinct CDR3 sequences; about 20% were detected once. Approximately 0.58% of the sample belongs to the ten largest clones.

V lost 5 bases and J lost 5 bases, and the count of bases not matched to a germline gene is 7. From the germline V gene (reference sequence), CDR1 is MNHEY and CDR2 is SMNVEV. Including cysteine and phenylalanine, the CDR3 has 15 amino acids. Only the CDR3 part of the read is kept: 45 bases, read in frame from the first base. TCR alpha and beta chain libraries were amplified separately from the second PCR step onward. To determine each donor's CMV status, fresh PBMCs were stimulated overnight with CMV viral lysate, and IFNgamma production from CD4+ T cells was then assessed. Using Miltenyi beads, CD4 T cells were first positively selected, and CD8 T cells were then positively selected from the CD4-negative fraction. Cells were stained for CD3, CD4, CD8, CD45RA, CD27 and a live/dead dye and were sorted on a BD Aria II into four subsets based on CD45RA and CD27. A few healthy volunteers provided blood, and the blood of each volunteer was split into CD4 and CD8 T cells and then into four differentiation subsets. Roughly 120 ml of peripheral blood was collected from each donor, and PBMC were isolated from the blood using Ficoll-Paque PLUS density-gradient centrifugation. Sorted cells were lysed in RLT buffer, after which RNA was extracted using a Qiagen RNeasy kit and stored at -80 degrees C.

Input material: naive CD8+ T cells from blood. The sample's cell subset or site label is to be understood as: naive T cells, CD45RA high CD27+. The V and J genes are TRBV27 and TRBJ1-1; 11 bases in the junction line up with TRBD1. This TCR derives from a human donor in good health. The base sequence is TGTGCCAGCAGTCCCTGGACAGGGGGCAAGACTGAAGCTTTCTTT. Translated, this gives CASSPWTGGKTEAFF.